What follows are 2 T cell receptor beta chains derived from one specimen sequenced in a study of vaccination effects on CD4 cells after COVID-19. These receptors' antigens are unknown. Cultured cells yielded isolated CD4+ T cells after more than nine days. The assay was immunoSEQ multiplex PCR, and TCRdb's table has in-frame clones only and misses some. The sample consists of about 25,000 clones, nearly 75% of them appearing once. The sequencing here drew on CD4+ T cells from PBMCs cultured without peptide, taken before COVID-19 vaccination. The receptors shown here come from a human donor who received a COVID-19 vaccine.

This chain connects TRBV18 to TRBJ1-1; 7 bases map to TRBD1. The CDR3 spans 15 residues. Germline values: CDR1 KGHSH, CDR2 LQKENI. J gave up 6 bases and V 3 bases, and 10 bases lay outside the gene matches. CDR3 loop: CASSPRTGGAAEAFF. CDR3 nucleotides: TGTGCCAGCTCACCGCGGACAGGAGGCGCTGCTGAAGCTTTCTTT.

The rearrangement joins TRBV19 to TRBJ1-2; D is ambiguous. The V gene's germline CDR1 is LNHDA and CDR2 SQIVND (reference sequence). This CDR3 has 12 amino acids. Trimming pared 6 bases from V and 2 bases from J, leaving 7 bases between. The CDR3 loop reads CASRYRNYGYTF. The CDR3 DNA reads TGTGCCAGTAGATACCGAAACTATGGCTACACCTTC.